Presented here are 16 T cell receptor beta chains from one specimen sequenced in a study of T cell changes during pregnancy in multiple sclerosis. Libraries were prepared by immunoSEQ multiplex PCR; TCRdb keeps only in-frame clonotypes and omits some of them. The table records tens of thousands of clones, approximately 95% of them present only once. Sequenced material: peripheral blood, taken in the first trimester of pregnancy. The source is a female donor with multiple sclerosis, enrolled in a pregnancy study.

The chain is built from TRBV6-6 and TRBJ1-6; TRBD1 agrees at 9 bases. Germline CDR1 is MNHNY and CDR2 is SVGAGI (reference sequence). V gave up 2 bases and J gave up 9 bases; unmatched junction bases: 5. The CDR3 runs to 15 residues. This chain's CDR3 is CASSYRDRVASPLHF. CDR3 nucleotides: TGTGCCAGCAGTTACCGGGACAGGGTGGCTTCACCCCTCCACTTT.

The chain employs TRBV6-8 and TRBJ2-2, with 11 bases lining up with TRBD2. The trim removed 7 bases at V and 0 bases at J, leaving 10 bases unmatched. In germline, CDR1 is MNHGY, CDR2 SAAAGT. The CDR3 sequence is 18 residues long. In DNA form, the CDR3 reads TGTGCCAGCACCCACGGGGTAGCGGGAGGGCCGAACACCGGGGAGCTGTTTTTT. This codes for CASTHGVAGGPNTGELFF.

This clone was detected only once. The J gene is TRBJ2-1, the V gene TRBV6-1; TRBD2 agrees at 8 bases. Germline CDR1 MNHNS, CDR2 SASEGT. J lost 0 bases, V lost 3 bases, and 16 bases had no gene match. CDR3 length equals 20 residues. Written as DNA, the CDR3 is TGTGCCAGCAGTGAGCATAGACTAGCGAGACGTCATAGCTCCTACAATGAGCAGTTCTTC. Encoded protein: CASSEHRLARRHSSYNEQFF.

The V call is TRBV13, the J call TRBJ2-1, with D uncertain. V was pared by 6 bases and J by 5 bases, with 5 bases between. This CDR3 is 11 amino acids long. From germline, CDR1 is PRHDT and CDR2 FYEKMQ (reference sequence). The CDR3 nucleotides are TGTGCCAGCAGTCTTAACAATGAGCAGTTCTTC. Translation: CASSLNNEQFF.

The J gene is TRBJ2-1, the V gene TRBV7-9, with TRBD2 matching 11 bases. After removal of 6 bases from V and 7 bases from J, the junction contained 5 bases not matched to a gene. This CDR3 has 14 residues. Germline CDR1 SEHNR, CDR2 FQNEAQ (reference sequence). In nucleotides, the CDR3 is TGTGCCAGCAGTGTTAGCGGGGGGGTGAATGAGCAGTTCTTC. It encodes CASSVSGGVNEQFF. Drawing the rest from reference TRBV7-9 and TRBJ2-1, the complete variable domain is DTGVSQNPRHKITKRGQNVTFRCDPISEHNRLYWYRQTLGQGPEFLTYFQNEAQLEKSRLLSDRFSAERPKGSFSTLEIQRTEQGDSAMYLCASSVSGGVNEQFFGPGTRLTVL.

The V and J genes are TRBV5-4 and TRBJ2-1; D may be TRBD2 (5 bases). Germline V gives CDR1 SGHNT, CDR2 YYREEE (reference sequence). V shed 0 bases and J shed 10 bases, with 5 bases lying between them. The CDR3 length is 11 residues. The CDR3 DNA reads as TGTGCCAGCAGCTTGGGAGGGGAGCAGTTCTTC. It yields the protein CASSLGGEQFF.

The chain has TRBV7-3 and TRBJ2-3; D ambiguous. Per germline, CDR1 SGHTA and CDR2 FQGTGA. CDR3 size: 15 residues. V lost 1 base, J lost 0 bases, and 8 bases lay in between. The CDR3 loop reads CASSLMSTSTDTQYF. DNA of the CDR3: TGTGCCAGCAGCTTAATGTCGACTAGCACAGATACGCAGTATTTT. Filled out from reference TRBV7-3 and TRBJ2-3, the complete variable domain reads GAGVSQTPSNKVTEKGKYVELRCDPISGHTALYWYRQSLGQGPEFLIYFQGTGAADDSGLPNDRFFAVRPEGSVSTLKIQRTERGDSAVYLCASSLMSTSTDTQYFGPGTRLTVL.

The CDR3 nucleotides read TGTGCCAGCAGAGCCAGGGGGCGCGACAGTGAAAAACTGTTTTTT. Translated, it gives CASRARGRDSEKLFF. This rearrangement joins TRBV28 to TRBJ1-4; 8 bases fit TRBD1. J lost 7 bases, V lost 6 bases, and 10 bases had no gene match. CDR1 and CDR2 (germline): MDHEN, SYDVKM. CDR3 size: 15 residues.

The chain links TRBV7-6 to TRBJ1-3; tentatively, D is TRBD1 (6 bases). The CDR3 has 16 residues. Trimming removed 4 bases at V and 0 bases at J, with 13 bases between. Germline values: CDR1 SGHVS, CDR2 FNYEAQ. The CDR3 loop is CASSSQGLSSGNTIYF. The CDR3, as DNA: TGTGCCAGCAGCTCACAGGGTCTTTCCTCTGGAAACACCATATATTTT.

This rearrangement joins TRBV2 to TRBJ2-7; D unresolved. The V end was cut by 1 base, the J end by 0 bases, with 7 bases between. CDR1 is SNHLY, CDR2 FYNNEI, per germline. CDR3 length: 14 amino acids. The CDR3 DNA sequence: TGTGCCAGCAGTGAAGTTCGGGTCTCCTACGAGCAGTACTTC. This sequence encodes CASSEVRVSYEQYF.

The chain carries TRBV2 and TRBJ1-1; D is ambiguous. CDR1 SNHLY and CDR2 FYNNEI come from the germline V gene. The CDR3 has 16 amino acids. The V gene lost 4 bases and the J gene lost 0 bases, with 15 bases spanning the gap. The CDR3 spells CASSVGRSIMNTEAFF. The CDR3 DNA reads as TGTGCCAGCAGTGTAGGCAGGTCGATAATGAACACTGAAGCTTTCTTT.

CDR3 coding DNA: TGTGCCTGGAGTGCGGGACAGGGGGCCTACGAGCAGTACTTC. It codes for CAWSAGQGAYEQYF. The chain is built from TRBV30 and TRBJ2-7, with TRBD1 matching over 11 bases. The germline V gene has CDR1 GTSNPN and CDR2 SVGIG (reference sequence). This CDR3 spans 14 amino acids. The V gene end was trimmed by 1 base and the J gene end by 2 bases; junction bases not matched to a gene: 1.

This clone came up once. CDR3 sequence: CASRLTGGGTEAFF. The CDR3 DNA reads as TGTGCCAGCAGGTTAACAGGGGGCGGCACTGAAGCTTTCTTT. The chain employs TRBV14 and TRBJ1-1; 9 bases fit TRBD1. V lost 6 bases, J lost 4 bases, and 6 bases stayed unmatched. Looked up from germline, CDR1 is SGHDN and CDR2 is FVKESK. The CDR3 is made up of 14 amino acids.

V is TRBV2 and J is TRBJ1-5, with unresolved D. Germline values: CDR1 SNHLY, CDR2 FYNNEI. The CDR3 spans 13 residues. V was trimmed by 8 bases and J by 0 bases, leaving 8 bases between them. Here the CDR3 DNA reads TGTGCCAGCCGGTCCTATAGCAATCAGCCCCAGCATTTT. Amino acid sequence: CASRSYSNQPQHF.

The CDR3 DNA is TGTGCCAGTAGTATAGGGCTAGCCGTCCTGGCAGATACGCAGTATTTT. This gives the protein CASSIGLAVLADTQYF. The chain recombines TRBV19 with TRBJ2-3; tentatively, D is TRBD2 (5 bases). Trimming removed 1 base from V and 4 bases from J, with 15 bases in between. The length of the CDR3 is 16 residues. CDR1 and CDR2 (germline): LNHDA, SQIVND (reference sequence).

This chain links TRBV1 with TRBJ2-3; the table assigns TRBD2, which was not confirmed against the DNA. TRBV1 is listed as a pseudogene. The CDR3 covers 17 residues. This chain's CDR3 is CTSTPTRRGSSTDTQYF. The CDR3 DNA reads TGCACCAGCACCCCGACTCGGCGGGGCTCTAGCACAGATACGCAGTATTTT.